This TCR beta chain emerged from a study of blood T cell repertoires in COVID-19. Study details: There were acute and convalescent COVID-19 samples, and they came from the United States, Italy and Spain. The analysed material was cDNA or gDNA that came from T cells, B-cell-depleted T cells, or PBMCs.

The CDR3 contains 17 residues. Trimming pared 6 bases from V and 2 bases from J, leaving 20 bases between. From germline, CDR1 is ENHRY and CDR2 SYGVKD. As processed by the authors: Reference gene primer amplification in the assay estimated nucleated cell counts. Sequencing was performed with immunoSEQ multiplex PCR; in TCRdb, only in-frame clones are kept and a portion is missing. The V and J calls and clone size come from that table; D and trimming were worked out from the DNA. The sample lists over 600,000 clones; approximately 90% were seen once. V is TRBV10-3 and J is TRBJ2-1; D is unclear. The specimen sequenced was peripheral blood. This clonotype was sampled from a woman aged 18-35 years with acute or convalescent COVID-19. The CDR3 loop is CAISLLRVDGTYNEQFF. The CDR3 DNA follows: TGTGCCATCAGCCTTCTCCGGGTGGATGGAACCTACAATGAGCAGTTCTTC.